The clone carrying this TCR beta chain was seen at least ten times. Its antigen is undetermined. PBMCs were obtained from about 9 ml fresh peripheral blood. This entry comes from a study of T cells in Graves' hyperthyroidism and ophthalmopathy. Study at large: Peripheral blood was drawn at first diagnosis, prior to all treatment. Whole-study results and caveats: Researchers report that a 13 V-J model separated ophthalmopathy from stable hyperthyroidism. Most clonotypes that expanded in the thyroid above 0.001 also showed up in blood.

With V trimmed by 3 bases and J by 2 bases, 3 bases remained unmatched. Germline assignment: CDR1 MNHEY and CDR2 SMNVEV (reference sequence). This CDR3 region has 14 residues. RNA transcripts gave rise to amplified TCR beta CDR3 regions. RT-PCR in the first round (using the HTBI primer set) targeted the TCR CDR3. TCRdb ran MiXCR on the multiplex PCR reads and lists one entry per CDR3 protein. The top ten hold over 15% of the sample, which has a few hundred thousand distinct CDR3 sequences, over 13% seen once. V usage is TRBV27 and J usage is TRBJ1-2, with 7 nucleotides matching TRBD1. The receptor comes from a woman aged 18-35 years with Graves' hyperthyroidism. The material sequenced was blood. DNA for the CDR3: TGTGCCAGCAGTTTGACAGGGAGGAACTATGGCTACACCTTC. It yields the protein CASSLTGRNYGYTF.